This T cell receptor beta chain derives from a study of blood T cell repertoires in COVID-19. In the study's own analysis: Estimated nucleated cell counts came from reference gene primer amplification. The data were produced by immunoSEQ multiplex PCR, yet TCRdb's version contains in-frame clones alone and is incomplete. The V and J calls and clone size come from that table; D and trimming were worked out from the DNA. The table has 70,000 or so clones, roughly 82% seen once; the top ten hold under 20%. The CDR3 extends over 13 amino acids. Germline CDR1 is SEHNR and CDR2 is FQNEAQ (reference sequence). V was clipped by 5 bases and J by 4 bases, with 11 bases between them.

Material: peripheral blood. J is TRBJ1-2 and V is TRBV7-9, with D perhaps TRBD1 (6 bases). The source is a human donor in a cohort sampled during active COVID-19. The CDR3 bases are TGTGCCAGCAGCCCGCAGGGGTTCTATGGCTACACCTTC. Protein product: CASSPQGFYGYTF.